The 28 T cell receptor beta chains below all came from one sample that was sequenced in a study of blood T cell repertoires in COVID-19. The assay was immunoSEQ multiplex PCR, and TCRdb's table has in-frame clones only and misses some. The table has nearly 300,000 clones, about 91% seen once; the top ten hold more than 6.5%. Sequences were obtained from peripheral blood. These receptors all come from a woman aged 25-40 years who had recovered from COVID-19.

The chain recombines TRBV6-5 with TRBJ1-5; TRBD1 matches at 8 bases. The germline CDR1 and CDR2 sequences are MNHEY and SVGAGI. V shed 6 bases and J 6 bases; nucleotides not matched to a gene: 4. CDR3 length: 13 residues. In DNA form, the CDR3 reads TGTGCCAGCAGATTACAGGGGGTTCAGCCCCAGCATTTT. It specifies CASRLQGVQPQHF.

Of note for this clone: One junction end disagrees with the germline gene, perhaps due to a read error. The chain couples TRBV4-3 to TRBJ1-2; TRBD1 is a possible D gene (5 bases). The CDR3 sequence is 12 residues long. CDR1 and CDR2 from the germline V gene are LGHNA and YSLEER. CDR3 sequence reads: CASSEDRYGYTF. DNA for the CDR3: TGCGCCAGCAGCGAAGACAGATATGGCTACACCTTC.

The chain uses TRBV5-1 and TRBJ2-3; 8 bases map to TRBD2. The V segment lost 4 bases and the J segment 6 bases; nucleotides outside the gene matches: 7. Germline V lookup: CDR1 SGHRS, CDR2 YFSETQ. CDR3 size: 14 residues. CDR3 DNA sequence: TGCGCCAGCAGCCCGGGACTAGTCAGTGATACGCAGTATTTT. It codes for CASSPGLVSDTQYF.

This chain links TRBV19 with TRBJ1-1; no firm D call. The V end lost 7 bases, the J end lost 1 base, and 10 bases lay between the germline ends. Germline CDR1 LNHDA, CDR2 SQIVND (reference sequence). The CDR3 has 13 amino acids. Written as DNA, the CDR3 is TGTGCCAGTAATTGGGCAGCGAACACTGAAGCTTTCTTT. This translates into CASNWAANTEAFF.

The rearrangement joins TRBV19 to TRBJ2-2, with D perhaps TRBD2 (5 bases). The CDR3 consists of 15 residues. V was cut by 0 bases and J by 5 bases, with 10 bases left in between. From germline, CDR1 is LNHDA and CDR2 SQIVND (reference sequence). CDR3 residues: CASSIDWSGTGELFF. The CDR3 region has the DNA TGTGCCAGTAGTATAGATTGGTCGGGGACCGGGGAGCTGTTTTTT.

The gene calls are TRBV29-1 and TRBJ1-1; 7 nucleotides match TRBD1. The CDR3 totals 12 residues. V shed 7 bases, J shed 4 bases, and the junction held 6 bases outside the gene matches. Germline values: CDR1 SQVTM, CDR2 ANQGSEA. The CDR3 DNA follows: TGCAGCGGCCAGGGGGGAAGCACTGAAGCTTTCTTT. It specifies CSGQGGSTEAFF.

J is TRBJ1-3 and V is TRBV5-1; D is ambiguous. V lost 5 bases to trimming and J lost 3 bases, with 9 bases between them. The V gene's germline CDR1 is SGHRS and CDR2 YFSETQ. This CDR3 is built from 13 residues. The DNA for the CDR3 is TGCGCCAGCAGGGAGGGAATTGGAAACACCATATATTTT. This translates into CASREGIGNTIYF. Full variable domain (rest looked up from reference TRBV5-1 and TRBJ1-3): KAGVTQTPRYLIKTRGQQVTLSCSPISGHRSVSWYQQTPGQGLQFLFEYFSETQRNKGNFPGRFSGRQFSNSRSEMNVSTLELGDSALYLCASREGIGNTIYFGEGSWLTVV.

This chain connects TRBV10-1 to TRBJ1-1, with a weak D call TRBD1 (6 bases). The V gene's germline CDR1 is WNHNN and CDR2 SYGVQD (reference sequence). The CDR3 spans 17 residues. Trimming removed 3 bases at V and 1 base at J, with 18 bases between. CDR3 DNA sequence: TGCGCCAGCAGTGATTTACAGGGTAGGTGCGCGAACACTGAAGCTTTCTTT. Translation gives CASSDLQGRCANTEAFF.

This clone was observed once. V usage is TRBV19 and J usage is TRBJ2-2; a possible D gene is TRBD2 (5 bases). V lost 2 bases and J lost 0, with 16 bases in between. The germline V gene encodes CDR1 LNHDA and CDR2 SQIVND (reference sequence). CDR3 size: 18 residues. The CDR3 DNA sequence: TGTGCCAGTAGTATACTCGGTGAGGGTCAGACGAACACCGGGGAGCTGTTTTTT. Amino acid sequence: CASSILGEGQTNTGELFF.

The rearrangement links TRBV4-3 to TRBJ1-2; D is unresolved. V lost 0 bases and J 0 bases, leaving 8 bases between the germline ends. Germline V gene data show CDR1 as LGHNA and CDR2 as YSLEER. This CDR3 contains 15 residues. This CDR3 is CASSQEVAANYGYTF. Here the CDR3 DNA reads TGCGCCAGCAGCCAAGAGGTCGCGGCTAACTATGGCTACACCTTC.

Only one count was recorded for this clone. The chain joins TRBV11-2 to TRBJ2-7, with D tentatively TRBD1 (5 bases). The germline CDR1 and CDR2 sequences are SGHAT and FQNNGV. This CDR3 has 14 amino acids. The V end lost 0 bases, the J end lost 2 bases, and 8 bases lay between the germline ends. For the CDR3, the DNA is TGTGCCAGCAGCTTAGACAGGGTGGCCTACGAGCAGTACTTC. Amino acid sequence: CASSLDRVAYEQYF.

The J gene is TRBJ1-2, the V gene TRBV14; possibly TRBD1 for D (5 bases). The germline V gene has CDR1 SGHDN and CDR2 FVKESK. Between the trimmed V and J ends, which lost 1 base and 6 bases, there was a span of 9 bases. The CDR3 sequence is 13 residues long. The CDR3 spells CASSQARADGYTF. The CDR3 DNA reads as TGTGCCAGCAGCCAAGCCAGGGCCGATGGCTACACCTTC.

This rearrangement joins TRBV6-4 to TRBJ2-2, with D perhaps TRBD2 (6 bases). Between the trimmed V and J ends, which lost 0 bases and 4 bases, there was a span of 12 bases. In germline, CDR1 is MRHNA, CDR2 SNTAGT. The CDR3 loop spans 16 amino acids. The CDR3 DNA follows: TGTGCCAGCAGTGACTCCGTGCGGGGTAGCACCGGGGAGCTGTTTTTT. This codes for CASSDSVRGSTGELFF.

The CDR3 is CASSYTRNTEAFF. For the CDR3, the DNA is TGTGCCAGCAGTTACACCAGAAACACTGAAGCTTTCTTT. The V gene is TRBV6-5, the J gene TRBJ1-1; D ambiguous. Germline CDR1 is MNHEY and CDR2 is SVGAGI. Trimming stripped 2 bases from V and 2 bases from J, with 6 bases between. The CDR3 spans 13 residues.

The chain links TRBV27 to TRBJ2-5; 9 bases are a match to TRBD1. The CDR3 is made up of 15 amino acids. J was trimmed by 4 bases and V by 5 bases; bases with no gene match: 8. CDR1 is MNHEY, CDR2 SMNVEV, per germline (reference sequence). The chain's CDR3 is CASSPGTGSGETQYF. The CDR3 nucleotides are TGTGCCAGCAGTCCCGGGACAGGGTCAGGAGAGACCCAGTACTTC.

This chain connects TRBV19 to TRBJ1-6, with a weak D call TRBD1 (5 bases). The V gene lost 7 bases and the J gene lost 7 bases, with 17 bases spanning the gap. There are 15 residues in the CDR3. CDR1 and CDR2 (germline): LNHDA, SQIVND (reference sequence). The CDR3 is CASTRGVRGNSPLHF. Here the CDR3 DNA reads TGTGCCAGTACCCGAGGGGTCCGGGGGAATTCACCCCTCCACTTT. Full variable domain (remainder filled in from reference TRBV19 and TRBJ1-6): DGGITQSPKYLFRKEGQNVTLSCEQNLNHDAMYWYRQDPGQGLRLIYYSQIVNDFQKGDIAEGYSVSREKKESFPLTVTSAQKNPTAFYLCASTRGVRGNSPLHFGNGTRLTVT.

The chain uses TRBV7-3 and TRBJ1-1; maybe TRBD1 (5 bases). Germline assignment: CDR1 SGHTA and CDR2 FQGTGA. V was clipped by 2 bases and J by 5 bases, with 12 bases between them. This CDR3 contains 14 residues. CDR3 nucleotides: TGTGCCAGCAGCTTATCAGGGTGGGATACTGAAGCTTTCTTT. Amino acid sequence: CASSLSGWDTEAFF.

The rearrangement uses TRBV6-4 and TRBJ2-1; D is ambiguous. Per germline, CDR1 MRHNA and CDR2 SNTAGT. Trimming removed 4 bases from V and 10 bases from J, with 14 bases in between. This CDR3 comprises 13 residues. The CDR3 loop reads CASSVASEYEQFF. CDR3 sequence (DNA): TGTGCCAGCAGTGTCGCAAGCGAGTACGAGCAGTTCTTC.

This clone has a handful of counts. The chain couples TRBV27 to TRBJ1-5; the match to TRBD1 covers 8 bases. CDR3 length equals 14 residues. Germline loops: CDR1 MNHEY, CDR2 SMNVEV (reference sequence). Trimming cost V 5 bases and J 6 bases; bases outside gene matches: 6. The CDR3 region is CASSIQGAGQPQHF. For the CDR3, the DNA is TGTGCCAGCAGTATTCAGGGGGCTGGTCAGCCCCAGCATTTT.

The chain carries TRBV10-3 and TRBJ1-1; 10 bases fit TRBD1. After removal of 6 bases from V and 0 bases from J, the junction contained 7 bases not matched to a gene. Germline V gene lookup returns CDR1 ENHRY and CDR2 SYGVKD. CDR3 length: 16 residues. The CDR3 bases are TGTGCCATCAGCGGCGGGGACAGGGGTATGAACACTGAAGCTTTCTTT. This gives the protein CAISGGDRGMNTEAFF.

The rearrangement joins TRBV6-1 to TRBJ1-1; D remains unclear. The CDR3 has 14 amino acids. Germline V CDR1 and CDR2: MNHNS, SASEGT. Trimming stripped 1 base from V and 0 bases from J, with 6 bases between. CDR3 nucleotides: TGTGCCAGCAGTGAAGGAACGGTGAACACTGAAGCTTTCTTT. This translates into CASSEGTVNTEAFF.

This clone was recorded once. This chain connects TRBV30 to TRBJ2-7; 7 bases align to TRBD1. The CDR3 loop spans 13 amino acids. The germline V gene has CDR1 GTSNPN and CDR2 SVGIG (reference sequence). With V trimmed by 7 bases and J by 2 bases, 8 bases remained unmatched. The CDR3 region is CAYKTGIAYEQYF. CDR3 in DNA: TGTGCCTACAAGACAGGGATAGCCTACGAGCAGTACTTC.

The CDR3 protein is CASSPPSEGLEFF. The CDR3 nucleotides are TGTGCCAGCTCACCCCCCTCGGAGGGACTGGAGTTCTTC. This chain joins TRBV18 and TRBJ2-1; tentative D call: TRBD2 (6 bases). The CDR3 sequence is 13 residues long. V was shortened by 3 bases and J by 14 bases, with 17 bases between the two germline ends. Germline V gene data show CDR1 as KGHSH and CDR2 as LQKENI.

The J gene is TRBJ1-4, the V gene TRBV3-1 (or the pseudogene TRBV3-2), with D possibly being TRBD1 (6 bases). The CDR3 is 14 residues long. Trimming took 4 bases from V and 4 from J, leaving 10 bases between them. CDR1 is LGHDT and CDR2 is YNNKEL in the germline V gene (reference sequence). CDR3 nucleotide sequence: TGTGCCAGCAGCCCGGACAGAAATAATGAAAAACTGTTTTTT. Amino acid sequence: CASSPDRNNEKLFF.

The chain is built from TRBV4-2 and TRBJ2-3; D is possibly TRBD2 (6 bases). The V and J ends lost 1 base and 3 bases respectively, with 20 bases between them. The V gene's germline CDR1 is LGHNA and CDR2 YNFKEQ. This CDR3 is built from 18 residues. CDR3 residues: CASSQVIQWRGGTDTQYF. In nucleotides, the CDR3 is TGTGCCAGCAGCCAAGTAATACAGTGGCGGGGCGGGACAGATACGCAGTATTTT.

V gene TRBV7-9 combines with J gene TRBJ2-1; 10 bases agree with TRBD1. The CDR3 contains 15 residues. The J segment lost 5 bases and the V segment lost 6 bases, leaving 7 bases of the junction unmatched. The germline gives CDR1 SEHNR, CDR2 FQNEAQ (reference sequence). The CDR3 protein is CASRSGQGSDNEQFF. In nucleotides, the CDR3 is TGTGCCAGCAGATCGGGACAGGGGTCTGACAATGAGCAGTTCTTC.

The chain links TRBV6-6 to TRBJ1-1; D may be TRBD1 (6 bases). Germline V gene data show CDR1 as MNHNY and CDR2 as SVGAGI (reference sequence). This CDR3 is built from 15 residues. V lost 3 bases and J 8 bases, leaving 19 bases between the germline ends. The CDR3 coding sequence is TGTGCCAGCAGTTATCCCCCAGGGGAGTTTCCGGAAGCTTTCTTT. Its translation is CASSYPPGEFPEAFF.

In its sample, this clone was seen a few times. The J gene is TRBJ1-2, the V gene TRBV2, with D uncertain. This CDR3 comprises 15 residues. CDR1 and CDR2 from the germline V gene are SNHLY and FYNNEI. V dropped 1 base and J dropped 4 bases, with 13 bases sitting between them. This CDR3 reads CASSEDKRAGYGYTF. The CDR3 coding sequence is TGTGCCAGCAGTGAAGATAAAAGAGCCGGCTATGGCTACACCTTC.